What follows are 14 T cell receptor beta chains derived from one specimen sequenced in a study of blood T cell repertoires in COVID-19. The repertoire was sequenced with immunoSEQ multiplex PCR; TCRdb's copy has only in-frame clones and lacks some. The sample has around 260,000 clones; around 86% are singletons. Sequencing used peripheral blood. The receptors stem from a woman between 40 and 50 years old who had recovered from COVID-19.

The J gene is TRBJ2-7, the V gene TRBV3-1 (or the pseudogene TRBV3-2); a possible D gene is TRBD2 (5 bases). The germline V gene encodes CDR1 LGHDT and CDR2 YNNKEL (reference sequence). V shed 0 bases and J shed 5 bases, with 17 bases lying between them. The CDR3 is 16 residues long. The CDR3 loop is CASSQDGAVPSHEQYF. As DNA, the CDR3 is TGTGCCAGCAGCCAAGATGGAGCGGTCCCTTCCCACGAGCAGTACTTC.

Only one count was recorded for this clone. The chain carries TRBV7-2 and TRBJ1-2; 7 bases line up with TRBD1. V lost 5 bases to trimming and J lost 6 bases; unmatched junction nucleotides: 12. From germline, CDR1 is SGHTA and CDR2 FQGNSA. CDR3 length: 15 amino acids. In nucleotides, the CDR3 is TGTGCCAGCAGCGCAAACGTGGGACAGTCCCATGGCTACACCTTC. Amino acids: CASSANVGQSHGYTF.

The chain combines TRBV5-6 with TRBJ2-3; 11 nucleotides line up with TRBD2. This CDR3 has 18 residues. Germline-derived CDR1 and CDR2 are SGHDT and YYEEEE. V dropped 0 bases and J dropped 0; count of bases not matched to a gene: 6. The CDR3 region has the DNA TGTGCCAGCAGCTTGGTTCCTAGCGGGAGGTTCAGCACAGATACGCAGTATTTT. Protein: CASSLVPSGRFSTDTQYF.

CDR3 coding DNA: TGTGCCAGTACCGAAGGGGACAGAGCCAATGAAAAACTGTTTTTT. The encoded protein is CASTEGDRANEKLFF. The chain links TRBV19 to TRBJ1-4; 7 bases are a match to TRBD1. The CDR3 totals 15 residues. Germline V gene lookup returns CDR1 LNHDA and CDR2 SQIVND (reference sequence). V gave up 7 bases and J gave up 5 bases; unmatched junction bases: 10. The whole variable domain, filled in from reference TRBV19 and TRBJ1-4, reads DGGITQSPKYLFRKEGQNVTLSCEQNLNHDAMYWYRQDPGQGLRLIYYSQIVNDFQKGDIAEGYSVSREKKESFPLTVTSAQKNPTAFYLCASTEGDRANEKLFFGSGTQLSVL.

This chain links TRBV5-1 with TRBJ1-4; D is unresolved. Germline CDR1 is SGHRS and CDR2 is YFSETQ. The V and J ends lost 0 bases and 5 bases respectively, with 5 bases between them. CDR3 size: 13 residues. The CDR3 is CASSLDGNEKLFF. CDR3 coding DNA: TGCGCCAGCAGCTTGGACGGGAATGAAAAACTGTTTTTT.

V usage is TRBV6-1 and J usage is TRBJ2-7, with TRBD1 identical over 7 bases. CDR1 and CDR2 from the germline V gene are MNHNS and SASEGT. The J segment lost 7 bases and the V segment lost 3 bases, leaving 9 bases of the junction unmatched. The CDR3 runs to 14 residues. This CDR3 reads CASSDPNRGWEQYF. Here the CDR3 DNA reads TGTGCCAGCAGTGACCCAAACAGGGGATGGGAGCAGTACTTC.

A few counts support this clone. The gene calls are TRBV7-9 and TRBJ2-2, with 8 nucleotides matching TRBD2. The germline CDR1 and CDR2 sequences are SEHNR and FQNEAQ (reference sequence). After removal of 3 bases from V and 3 bases from J, the junction contained 3 bases not matched to a gene. The CDR3 contains 15 residues. Written as DNA, the CDR3 is TGTGCCAGCAGCTTTAGCGGGACGGACACCGGGGAGCTGTTTTTT. Translated, it gives CASSFSGTDTGELFF.

The rearrangement links TRBV27 to TRBJ1-2; the D gene is possibly TRBD1 (6 bases). Germline V gene data show CDR1 as MNHEY and CDR2 as SMNVEV (reference sequence). V was pared by 5 bases and J by 5 bases, with 15 bases between. This CDR3 contains 14 residues. CDR3: CASSPAGALYGYTF. The CDR3 nucleotides are TGTGCCAGCAGTCCCGCAGGGGCCTTATATGGCTACACCTTC.

The rearrangement joins TRBV28 to TRBJ2-1; the D gene is possibly TRBD2 (5 bases). Per germline, CDR1 MDHEN and CDR2 SYDVKM. V was trimmed by 2 bases and J by 5 bases, leaving 13 bases between them. The CDR3 is made up of 15 amino acids. In nucleotides, the CDR3 is TGTGCCAGCAGTTTAGCCGGGATAGATAACAATGAGCAGTTCTTC. Residues: CASSLAGIDNNEQFF.

The chain carries TRBV7-9 and TRBJ2-3; 7 bases are shared with TRBD2. The CDR3 totals 16 residues. Germline CDR1 SEHNR, CDR2 FQNEAQ (reference sequence). V was pared by 5 bases and J by 1 base, with 9 bases of the junction left unmatched. The CDR3 nucleotides read TGTGCCAGCAGCCTAGGTGCGGGGGATCGCACAGATACGCAGTATTTT. Translation gives CASSLGAGDRTDTQYF.

This clone was recorded once. The chain joins TRBV2 to TRBJ2-4; weak D call: TRBD1 (6 bases). V shed 8 bases and J shed 4 bases, with 15 bases lying between them. The germline V gene encodes CDR1 SNHLY and CDR2 FYNNEI. The CDR3 length is 14 residues. The CDR3 region has the DNA TGTGCCAGCGGGGACAAGCCTAATAAAAACATTCAGTACTTC. Amino acid sequence: CASGDKPNKNIQYF.

This clone was seen just once. The V and J genes are TRBV19 and TRBJ2-1, with D perhaps TRBD2 (7 bases). CDR1 and CDR2 from the germline V gene are LNHDA and SQIVND (reference sequence). The CDR3 has 15 residues. The V end lost 4 bases, the J end lost 7 bases, and 17 bases lay between the germline ends. The CDR3 protein is CASSSGSGTLNEQFF. The CDR3 DNA reads TGTGCCAGTAGTAGCGGGAGTGGGACACTGAATGAGCAGTTCTTC.

This chain uses TRBV15 with TRBJ2-7, with D perhaps TRBD1 (5 bases). Trimming removed 6 bases at V and 0 bases at J, with 9 bases between. Germline CDR1 LNHNV, CDR2 YYDKDF (reference sequence). The CDR3 covers 13 residues. The CDR3 is CATRRTTSYEQYF. CDR3 DNA: TGTGCCACCAGACGGACAACCTCCTACGAGCAGTACTTC.

This clone has a handful of counts. The chain couples TRBV19 to TRBJ2-5; 8 nucleotides line up with TRBD2. The V gene's germline CDR1 is LNHDA and CDR2 SQIVND (reference sequence). The V and J ends lost 6 bases and 5 bases, in that order; junction bases with no gene match: 11. CDR3 length: 15 residues. DNA for the CDR3: TGTGCCAGTAGACGGTCGAGCGGGAGCAGTGAGACCCAGTACTTC. Amino acids: CASRRSSGSSETQYF.